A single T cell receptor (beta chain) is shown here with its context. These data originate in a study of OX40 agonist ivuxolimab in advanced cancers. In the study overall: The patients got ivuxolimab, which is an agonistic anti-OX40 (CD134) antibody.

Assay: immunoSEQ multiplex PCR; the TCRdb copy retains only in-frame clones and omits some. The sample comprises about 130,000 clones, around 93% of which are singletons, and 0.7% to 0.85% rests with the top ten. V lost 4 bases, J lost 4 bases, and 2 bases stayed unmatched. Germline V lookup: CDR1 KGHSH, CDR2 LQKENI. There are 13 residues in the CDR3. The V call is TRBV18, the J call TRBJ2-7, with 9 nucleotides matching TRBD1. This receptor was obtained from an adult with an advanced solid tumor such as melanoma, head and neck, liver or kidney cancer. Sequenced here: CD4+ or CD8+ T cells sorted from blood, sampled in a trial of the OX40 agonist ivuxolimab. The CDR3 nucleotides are TGTGCCAGCTCACGGGACAGGGAATACGAGCAGTACTTC. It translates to CASSRDREYEQYF.